A selection of T cell receptor beta chains follows, all from one sample in a study of shared clonotypes between healthy human individuals. TCRdb's table, derived via immunoSEQ multiplex PCR, lists solely in-frame clones and lacks some. The sample holds about 960,000 clones, roughly 72% seen once. Sequences were obtained from memory CD4+ T cells sorted from blood. These receptors came from a man in his late teens or twenties in good health. Each CDR3 is given with its conserved first and last residue. The D gene is left open where the match is weak. Size values are once, few and many counts, or a class for expanded clones, and some rows have none.

abundance,d_gene,j_gene,v_gene,CDR3nt,CDR3aa
-,-,TRBJ2-7,TRBV27,TGTGCCAGCAGTGAGGGGAACGAGCAGTACTTC,CASSEGNEQYF
-,-,TRBJ1-2,TRBV2,TGTGCCAGCAGTGGGGCCACAGCGAACTATGGCTACACCTTC,CASSGATANYGYTF
-,TRBD1,TRBJ1-4,TRBV7-2,TGTGCCAGCAGCCCGCAGACAGGGATTAATGAAAAACTGTTTTTT,CASSPQTGINEKLFF
-,-,TRBJ2-3,TRBV4-1,TGCGCCAGCAGCCAAGAATCCGGACTCTCGGCTGCAGATACGCAGTATTTT,CASSQESGLSAADTQYF
-,TRBD1,TRBJ2-3,TRBV11-2,TGTGCCAGCAGTTTGACAGGGGATACGCAGTATTTT,CASSLTGDTQYF
-,-,TRBJ2-7,TRBV5-1,TGCGCCAGCAGCTTGGCTGAGTCCTACGAGCAGTACTTC,CASSLAESYEQYF
-,-,TRBJ2-5,TRBV2,TGTGCCAGCAATCTGGGTTTGGAGACCCAGTACTTC,CASNLGLETQYF
-,TRBD1,TRBJ1-5,TRBV7-2,TGTGCCAGCAGCCCCCCAGGGGGGAGTCAGCCCCAGCATTTT,CASSPPGGSQPQHF
few,-,TRBJ1-1,TRBV30,TGTGCCTGGAGTGTGGGAGGGACCACTGAAGCTTTCTTT,CAWSVGGTTEAFF
-,TRBD1,TRBJ2-1,TRBV5-5,TGTGCCAGCAGCACGTCAGGGGGAAGTCCCTACAATGAGCAGTTCTTC,CASSTSGGSPYNEQFF
few,-,TRBJ2-2,TRBV7-8,TGTGCCAGCAGCTCCCGACAGGGAGGGGGTTTGGGTTACACCGGGGAGCTGTTTTTT,CASSSRQGGGLGYTGELFF
-,-,TRBJ1-5,TRBV6-1,TGTGCCAGCAGTGTGGGACCGTCAAATCAGCCCCAGCATTTT,CASSVGPSNQPQHF
-,-,TRBJ2-2,TRBV4-2,TGTGCCAGCAGCCAAGATGGACGGCTCGGCGGGGAGCTGTTTTTT,CASSQDGRLGGELFF
-,TRBD1,TRBJ2-7,TRBV5-1,TGCGCCAGCAGCTTGGGGGGACAGGGCTACGAGCAGTACTTC,CASSLGGQGYEQYF
-,TRBD2,TRBJ2-7,TRBV7-2,TGTGCCAGCAGCTTAATTCCTAATAGCGGGAGGTACTTCTACGAGCAGTACTTC,CASSLIPNSGRYFYEQYF
-,TRBD1,TRBJ1-2,TRBV28,TGTGCCAGCAGCTTGACAGGGTTCGACTATGGCTACACCTTC,CASSLTGFDYGYTF